The 28 T cell receptor beta chains reported below all come from one sample, sequenced in a study of T cells in Graves' hyperthyroidism and ophthalmopathy. TCR beta CDR3 region amplification was performed from RNA transcripts. TCR CDR3 regions were first amplified by RT-PCR with HTBI primers. Each CDR3 protein is one row after TCRdb ran MiXCR on the multiplex PCR reads. Of about 500,000 distinct CDR3 sequences in the sample, about a sixth are singletons; the top ten hold roughly 18%. The sequencing sample was made of blood. Every receptor here comes from a woman aged 18-29 years with Graves' hyperthyroidism.

Concerning this clonotype itself: Possible read error: a much larger clone is one base away. The chain employs TRBV20-1 and TRBJ2-3, with 8 bases lining up with TRBD2. The CDR3 has 12 amino acids. Germline V gene sequence: CDR1 DFQATT, CDR2 SNEGSKA (reference sequence). V dropped 3 bases and J dropped 8; count of bases not matched to a gene: 4. The CDR3 DNA reads TGCAGTGCTAGCGGGGGGGGCCGTACGCAGTATTTT. Encoded protein: CSASGGGRTQYF.

This clonotype was detected ten times or more. This chain uses TRBV11-2 with TRBJ1-6; D gene uncertain. This CDR3 is 16 amino acids long. Germline loops: CDR1 SGHAT, CDR2 FQNNGV. V lost 1 base and J lost 9, with 16 bases in between. CDR3 DNA sequence: TGTGCCAGCAGCTTAGTCCCCCACCTCACCCCTTCACCCCTCCACTTT. Its protein product is CASSLVPHLTPSPLHF.

This clonotype was recorded at least ten times. The gene calls are TRBV20-1 and TRBJ2-1, with D uncertain. Germline V lookup: CDR1 DFQATT, CDR2 SNEGSKA (reference sequence). V lost 5 bases to trimming and J lost 10 bases, with 12 bases between them. The CDR3 runs to 11 residues. CDR3 sequence (DNA): TGCAGTGCTGATGGGGTCAGGGAGCAGTTCTTC. The encoded protein is CSADGVREQFF.

The V and J genes are TRBV6-1 and TRBJ2-1, with D perhaps TRBD1 (6 bases). The CDR3 loop spans 14 amino acids. Germline values: CDR1 MNHNS, CDR2 SASEGT. V was trimmed by 3 bases and J by 8 bases, leaving 14 bases between them. The CDR3: CASSEYRAKDEQFF. In DNA form, the CDR3 reads TGTGCCAGCAGTGAGTACAGGGCGAAGGATGAGCAGTTCTTC.

The sample holds many counts of this clonotype. The genes are TRBV2 and TRBJ1-1; the match to TRBD1 covers 7 bases. This CDR3 region has 14 residues. The germline CDR1 and CDR2 sequences are SNHLY and FYNNEI. Trimming removed 6 bases from V and 5 bases from J; junction bases left unmatched: 9. The CDR3 region is CASRLGQISTEAFF. CDR3 DNA: TGTGCCAGCAGACTGGGACAGATAAGTACTGAAGCTTTCTTT.

This clonotype was detected ten times or more. V gene TRBV30 combines with J gene TRBJ2-1; maybe TRBD2 (6 bases). Trimming took 3 bases from V and 9 from J, leaving 18 bases between them. CDR1 is GTSNPN, CDR2 SVGIG, per germline (reference sequence). The length of the CDR3 is 14 residues. CDR3 sequence reads: CAWRWGRSSAEQFF. The CDR3 DNA reads as TGTGCCTGGAGATGGGGGAGGTCATCCGCTGAGCAGTTCTTC. The full variable domain, in which reference TRBV30 and TRBJ2-1 provide the parts outside the CDR3, is SQTIHQWPATLVQPVGSPLSLECTVEGTSNPNLYWYRQAAGRGLQLLFYSVGIGQISSEVPQNLSASRPQDRQFILSSKKLLLSDSGFYLCAWRWGRSSAEQFFGPGTRLTVL.

The table lists this clonotype with many counts. The chain has TRBV12-3 or TRBV12-4 and TRBJ1-1; D unresolved. The V and J ends lost 6 bases and 0 bases respectively, with 11 bases between them. This CDR3 is built from 14 residues. CDR3 residues: CASRETVVNTEAFF. CDR3 bases: TGTGCCAGCAGAGAAACAGTAGTGAACACTGAAGCTTTCTTT.

The chain combines TRBV9 with TRBJ2-7; D call uncertain. V was shortened by 0 bases and J by 6 bases, with 13 bases between the two germline ends. The germline V gene has CDR1 SGDLS and CDR2 YYNGEE. The CDR3 consists of 14 residues. This chain's CDR3 is CASSVGPYALEQYF. For the CDR3, the DNA is TGTGCCAGCAGCGTAGGCCCATACGCCCTCGAGCAGTACTTC.

The rearrangement joins TRBV6-2 or TRBV6-3 to TRBJ1-1; a weak D match, TRBD1 (5 bases). The length of the CDR3 is 16 residues. V was pared by 6 bases and J by 1 base, with 18 bases between. In germline, CDR1 is MNHEY, CDR2 SVGEGT. The CDR3 is CASSPSGAIGNTEAFF. The CDR3 DNA is TGTGCCAGCAGCCCTAGCGGGGCGATCGGGAACACTGAAGCTTTCTTT.

This clonotype showed up just a few times. The conserved phenylalanine or tryptophan is not found at the CDR3 terminus, so this likely reflects a read error. V gene TRBV2 combines with J gene TRBJ2-7, with D unclear. Germline loops: CDR1 SNHLY, CDR2 FYNNEI. The CDR3 length is 14 residues. V dropped 1 base and J dropped 2 bases, with 9 bases sitting between them. The DNA for the CDR3 is TGTGCCAGCAGTGAAGTGGCAGAACCCTACGAGCAGTACCTC. Protein product: CASSEVAEPYEQYL.

The rearrangement joins TRBV19 to TRBJ2-7; D may be TRBD2 (5 bases). Germline assignment: CDR1 LNHDA and CDR2 SQIVND (reference sequence). This CDR3 region has 14 residues. V gave up 3 bases and J gave up 6 bases, with 15 bases separating them. The chain's CDR3 is CASSIWESTGEQYF. The CDR3, as DNA: TGTGCCAGTAGTATTTGGGAGTCGACGGGCGAGCAGTACTTC.

This clonotype was detected many times. The CDR3 DNA sequence: TGTGCCAGCAGGGACAGGGCGAGGGCTTTCTTT. This gives the protein CASRDRARAFF. This sequence joins TRBV27 and TRBJ1-1; 8 bases fit TRBD1. Germline V gene data show CDR1 as MNHEY and CDR2 as SMNVEV (reference sequence). The CDR3 extends over 11 amino acids. Trimming took 6 bases from V and 11 from J; bases not matched to a gene: 5.

J is TRBJ2-5 and V is TRBV6-1, with D possibly called TRBD1 or TRBD2 (5 bases each). Germline CDR1 and CDR2: MNHNS and SASEGT. The CDR3 is made up of 13 amino acids. Trimming cost V 6 bases and J 4 bases, with 12 bases left between them. The CDR3 region is CASSHGARETQYF. The CDR3, as DNA: TGTGCCAGCAGCCACGGGGCCCGAGAGACCCAGTACTTC.

This clonotype was observed a handful of times. The rearrangement uses TRBV25-1 and TRBJ2-5; TRBD2 matches 9 bases. V shed 6 bases and J 2 bases; nucleotides not matched to a gene: 10. Germline assignment: CDR1 MGHDK and CDR2 SYGVNS. This CDR3 region has 16 residues. The CDR3, as DNA: TGTGCCAGCAGCGCCGGGTCTAGCGGGACGCAAGAGACCCAGTACTTC. Protein product: CASSAGSSGTQETQYF.

This clonotype was observed a handful of times. The V gene is TRBV14, the J gene TRBJ2-2, with TRBD1 matching over 7 bases. V was clipped by 4 bases and J by 6 bases; unmatched bases: 5. CDR1 and CDR2 from the germline V gene are SGHDN and FVKESK. The CDR3 covers 14 residues. The CDR3 region is CASSRTDRPGELFF. The CDR3 DNA reads as TGTGCCAGCAGCCGAACGGACAGGCCCGGGGAGCTGTTTTTT. The full variable domain, completed using reference TRBV14 and TRBJ2-2, is EAGVTQFPSHSVIEKGQTVTLRCDPISGHDNLYWYRRVMGKEIKFLLHFVKESKQDESGMPNNRFLAERTGGTYSTLKVQPAELEDSGVYFCASSRTDRPGELFFGEGSRLTVL.

This clonotype was seen a single time. J is TRBJ2-2 and V is TRBV3-1; D possibly uses TRBD1 or TRBD2 (6 bases each). V was trimmed by 3 bases and J by 7 bases, leaving 15 bases between them. This CDR3 has 15 amino acids. Looked up from germline, CDR1 is LGHDT and CDR2 is YNNKEL (reference sequence). The CDR3 DNA is TGTGCCAGCAGCCAGGGGGGCGACGCGGGCGGGGAGCTGTTTTTT. Its translation is CASSQGGDAGGELFF.

This clonotype was counted ten times or more. The J gene is TRBJ2-7, the V gene TRBV3-1, with D uncertain. CDR1 and CDR2 from the germline V gene are LGHDT and YNNKEL (reference sequence). The CDR3 consists of 14 residues. With 1 base removed from V and 2 bases from J, the gap between germline ends came to 9 bases. CDR3 sequence reads: CASSQGNGPYEQYF. CDR3 sequence (DNA): TGTGCCAGCAGCCAAGGGAATGGTCCCTACGAGCAGTACTTC.

This clonotype was observed at least ten times. The chain joins TRBV10-3 to TRBJ1-1; TRBD1 matches 7 bases. Germline trimming cut 3 bases from V and 1 base from J; bases unmatched to any gene: 5. CDR3 size: 15 residues. The germline V gene encodes CDR1 ENHRY and CDR2 SYGVKD. The chain's CDR3 is CAISDLTGPNTEAFF. In DNA, the CDR3 is TGTGCCATCAGTGACCTGACAGGGCCGAACACTGAAGCTTTCTTT.

The rearrangement joins TRBV19 to TRBJ2-7; tentatively, D is TRBD1 or TRBD2 (8 bases each). V lost 10 bases and J lost 6, with 22 bases in between. The CDR3 totals 14 residues. Germline values: CDR1 LNHDA, CDR2 SQIVND (reference sequence). CDR3 region: CATMPRTGTSEQYF. In DNA form, the CDR3 reads TGTGCCACCATGCCCCGGACAGGGACTAGCGAGCAGTACTTC. Full variable domain (remainder filled in from reference TRBV19 and TRBJ2-7): DGGITQSPKYLFRKEGQNVTLSCEQNLNHDAMYWYRQDPGQGLRLIYYSQIVNDFQKGDIAEGYSVSREKKESFPLTVTSAQKNPTAFYLCATMPRTGTSEQYFGPGTRLTVT.

CDR3 sequence (DNA): TGTGCCAGCAGTGTCGGGGGGACACTCCTATACACCATATATTTT. It is translated as CASSVGGTLLYTIYF. The chain has TRBV28 and TRBJ1-3; TRBD1 might be the D (6 bases). There are 15 residues in the CDR3. Between the trimmed V and J ends, which lost 5 bases and 8 bases, there was a span of 19 bases. CDR1 and CDR2 from the germline V gene are MDHEN and SYDVKM.

This clonotype showed up many times. Written as DNA, the CDR3 is TGTGCCTGGAGTGAGGGCACGTACAATGAGCAGTTCTTC. This gives the protein CAWSEGTYNEQFF. The chain uses TRBV30 and TRBJ2-1; no definite D call. The germline V and J ends were trimmed by 1 base and 4 bases, with 8 bases remaining between them. The CDR3 spans 13 residues. Germline CDR1 and CDR2: GTSNPN and SVGIG (reference sequence).

The chain couples TRBV19 to TRBJ2-2; 10 bases map to TRBD2. With V trimmed by 3 bases and J by 2 bases, 3 bases remained unmatched. The CDR3 totals 16 residues. Germline CDR1 and CDR2: LNHDA and SQIVND (reference sequence). The CDR3 nucleotides are TGTGCCAGTAGTATCCCTAGCGGGAGCAACACCGGGGAGCTGTTTTTT. Protein sequence: CASSIPSGSNTGELFF.

This clonotype appeared a few times. The chain recombines TRBV5-1 with TRBJ2-3, with 9 bases fitting TRBD2. The V gene's germline CDR1 is SGHRS and CDR2 YFSETQ. With V trimmed by 8 bases and J by 4 bases, 8 bases remained unmatched. CDR3 length equals 14 residues. CDR3 nucleotides: TGCGCCAGTGGACGCGGGAGGGCGGCAGATACGCAGTATTTT. Translated, it gives CASGRGRAADTQYF.

This clonotype was seen a few times. V and J are TRBV9 and TRBJ2-7, with 8 nucleotides matching TRBD2. V was clipped by 3 bases and J by 9 bases; unmatched bases: 17. The CDR3 runs to 16 residues. The germline gives CDR1 SGDLS, CDR2 YYNGEE. The CDR3 region has the DNA TGTGCCAGCAGCGCCGACCCCTCGCGGGGGGTACACCGGCAGTACTTC. Translating it yields CASSADPSRGVHRQYF. Together with reference TRBV9 and TRBJ2-7, the CDR3 gives the full variable domain: DSGVTQTPKHLITATGQRVTLRCSPRSGDLSVYWYQQSLDQGLQFLIQYYNGEERAKGNILERFSAQQFPDLHSELNLSSLELGDSALYFCASSADPSRGVHRQYFGPGTRLTVT.

This clonotype was found a few times. J is TRBJ2-7 and V is TRBV20-1; weak D call: TRBD2 (5 bases). Germline loops: CDR1 DFQATT, CDR2 SNEGSKA (reference sequence). The V end lost 4 bases, the J end lost 2 bases, and 18 bases lay between the germline ends. This CDR3 comprises 15 residues. The CDR3 nucleotides read TGCAGTGCTAAGGTCTTTCTAGCTGAAACCTACGAGCAGTACTTC. Translation gives CSAKVFLAETYEQYF.

This clonotype was counted at least ten times. V usage is TRBV12-3 or TRBV12-4 and J usage is TRBJ2-2, with TRBD2 matching 7 bases. V lost 6 bases, J lost 3 bases, and 10 bases stayed unmatched. This CDR3 has 16 amino acids. CDR3 protein: CASSARGSPYTGELFF. The CDR3 DNA is TGTGCCAGCAGCGCCCGCGGGAGCCCTTACACCGGGGAGCTGTTTTTT.

This clonotype was seen many times. CDR3 nucleotides: TGTGCCAGCAGCTTAGAACCGGCGAGGGGGCGAGAGACCCAGTACTTC. Translating gives CASSLEPARGRETQYF. This rearrangement joins TRBV7-6 to TRBJ2-5; 7 bases are shared with TRBD1. The CDR3 runs to 16 residues. The ends lost 1 base at V and 4 bases at J; junction bases unmatched: 9. Germline assignment: CDR1 SGHVS and CDR2 FNYEAQ.

This chain connects TRBV28 to TRBJ2-7; 9 positions agree with TRBD2. The V gene end was trimmed by 6 bases and the J gene end by 4 bases; junction bases not matched to a gene: 7. Germline lookup yields CDR1 MDHEN and CDR2 SYDVKM. The length of the CDR3 is 14 residues. As DNA, the CDR3 is TGTGCCAGCAGCCCACCTAGCGGGATATACGAGCAGTACTTC. Translated: CASSPPSGIYEQYF.